This T cell receptor beta chain stems from a study of blood T cell repertoires in COVID-19 (dated by TCRdb to 2020 to 2022). A note on the overall study: The collaborator samples originated in the United States, Italy and Spain and spanned the acute and convalescent phases of COVID-19. The prospective study material was composed of cDNA or gDNA derived from T cells, B-cell-depleted T cells, or PBMCs. Deeply sampled blood TCRbeta repertoires from subjects exposed to, actively infected with, or recovered from COVID-19 were included in the dataset. The repertoires were made available in a free public database intended to serve as a resource for research on the immune response to SARS-CoV-2. Samples were obtained from the ongoing ImmuneRACE study (first 160 participants) and from some 1,300 subjects provided by 6 global collaborators. Nearly every sample came with metadata listing a de-identified subject ID, COVID-19 status, age in years and sex. HLA class I and class II types, where available, came from metadata supplied by the sample provider rather than from assay-based typing.

The collaborating institutions used their own protocols to collect whole blood in K2EDTA tubes. Collaborator samples were shipped for TCRbeta analysis as frozen whole blood, isolated PBMCs, or DNA extracted from either sample type. The full study reports these points: The amount of clinical and demographic metadata varied by source and participant and was provided uncurated.

V loses 2 bases of germline sequence and J loses 2 bases, and the interval between the two ends is 10 bases. For CDR1 and CDR2, the germline V gene lists SGHTA and FQGNSA. Its CDR3 holds 14 amino acids, cysteine through phenylalanine. Only CDR3 DNA remains: 42 bases, in frame from the first base. TCRbeta CDR3 regions were amplified from genomic DNA by means of the immunoSEQ Assay, a bias-controlled multiplex PCR. The paper's processing steps were these. Nucleated cell counts per sample were estimated from amplification of reference gene primers within the assay. To quantify the absolute abundance of each unique TCRbeta CDR3 rearrangement, sequence reads were collapsed and filtered. For each sample, productive Simpson clonality was calculated as the square root of Simpson's diversity index over productive rearrangements. TCRdb's version of the immuneACCESS table is confined to in-frame rearrangements and falls short of the full clone set. An unresolved V gene accounts for under half of the shortfall where checked; the remainder is of unknown origin. The V and J calls and the clone size are those of that table, but D and trimming were determined from the DNA. The sample includes 150,000 to 200,000 clones, with about 93% observed a single time. The ten largest clones represent 0.5% to 0.65% of the sample.

In the case of this clone: Its cognate antigen has yet to be identified. The sample holds no much larger clone one base away, and base qualities are not on file.

The receptor comes from a man aged 50-59 years with acute or convalescent COVID-19. The source material was peripheral blood. The sequence links TRBV7-2 to TRBJ2-7, with no confident D gene call. The nucleotide sequence reads TGTGCCAGCAGCTTATGGGCATTAACCTACGAGCAGTACTTC. Translated, this gives CASSLWALTYEQYF.